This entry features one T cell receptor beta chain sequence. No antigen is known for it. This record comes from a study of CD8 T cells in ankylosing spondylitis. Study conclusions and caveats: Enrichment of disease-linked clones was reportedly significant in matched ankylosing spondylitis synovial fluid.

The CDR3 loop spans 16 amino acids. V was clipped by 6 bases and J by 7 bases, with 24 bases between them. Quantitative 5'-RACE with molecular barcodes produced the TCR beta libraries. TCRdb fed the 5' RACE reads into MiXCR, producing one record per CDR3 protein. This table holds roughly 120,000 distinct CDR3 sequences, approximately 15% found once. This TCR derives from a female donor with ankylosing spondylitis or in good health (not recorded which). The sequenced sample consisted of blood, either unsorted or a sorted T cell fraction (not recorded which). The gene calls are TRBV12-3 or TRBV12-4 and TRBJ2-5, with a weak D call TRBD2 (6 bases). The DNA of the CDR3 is TGTGCCAGCAGCCCTCTTTTTCAGGGAGGAGGTAGGACCCAGTACTTC. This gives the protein CASSPLFQGGGRTQYF.